The 5 T cell receptor beta chains reported below all come from one sample, sequenced in a study of glioma-infiltrating T cells after dendritic cell vaccination. Method: immunoSEQ multiplex PCR; TCRdb's copy keeps in-frame clones and lacks some. The sample carries 60,000 to 70,000 clones, approximately 78% recorded once. Sequencing was performed on blood, taken before dendritic cell vaccination. Every receptor here comes from a human donor with glioblastoma.

This chain uses TRBV5-8 with TRBJ2-1; TRBD1 matches 9 bases. Germline V gives CDR1 SGHTS, CDR2 YDEGEE. This CDR3 region has 13 residues. The J segment lost 4 bases and the V segment lost 5 bases, leaving 1 base of the junction unmatched. The CDR3 coding sequence is TGTGCCAGCAGGGACAGGGGATACAATGAGCAGTTCTTC. Translating it yields CASRDRGYNEQFF.

The chain is built from TRBV6-5 and TRBJ2-2; 10 positions match TRBD1. CDR3 size: 15 residues. V was pared by 6 bases and J by 4 bases, with 5 bases of the junction left unmatched. Germline CDR1 reads MNHEY; CDR2 reads SVGAGI. CDR3: CASSQTGGATGELFF. CDR3 nucleotide sequence: TGTGCCAGCAGCCAGACAGGGGGCGCCACCGGGGAGCTGTTTTTT.

V gene TRBV18 combines with J gene TRBJ2-5, with 9 bases aligning to TRBD1. The CDR3 has 15 residues. Trimming removed 6 bases from V and 7 bases from J; junction bases left unmatched: 12. Germline V gene lookup returns CDR1 KGHSH and CDR2 LQKENI. This CDR3 reads CASSPTGGPSVTQYF. In DNA, the CDR3 is TGTGCCAGCTCCCCCACAGGGGGCCCCTCGGTGACCCAGTACTTC.

This chain uses TRBV27 with TRBJ1-4; D ambiguous. V was shortened by 2 bases and J by 7 bases, with 14 bases between the two germline ends. The CDR3 has 15 amino acids. Germline V gives CDR1 MNHEY, CDR2 SMNVEV (reference sequence). The CDR3 nucleotides are TGTGCCAGCAGTTTAGTTAGGACTTTCGGTGAAAAACTGTTTTTT. Residues: CASSLVRTFGEKLFF. Complete variable domain (other parts from reference TRBV27 and TRBJ1-4): EAQVTQNPRYLITVTGKKLTVTCSQNMNHEYMSWYRQDPGLGLRQIYYSMNVEVTDKGDVPEGYKVSRKEKRNFPLILESPSPNQTSLYFCASSLVRTFGEKLFFGSGTQLSVL.

V is TRBV6-1 and J is TRBJ2-5; TRBD1 might be the D (6 bases). V was clipped by 3 bases and J by 1 base, with 9 bases between them. CDR3 length equals 14 residues. CDR1 is MNHNS and CDR2 is SASEGT in the germline V gene. The CDR3 region has the DNA TGTGCCAGCAGTGAGACAGGACTCCAAGAGACCCAGTACTTC. Amino acids: CASSETGLQETQYF.